This paragraph reports one T cell receptor beta chain. No antigen is known for it. Germline V CDR1 and CDR2: LGHNA, YSLEER. The V end was cut by 0 bases, the J end by 6 bases, with 14 bases between. The length of the CDR3 is 16 residues. This specimen comes from a study of PD-1 blockade in classical Hodgkin lymphoma. Looking at the study overall: Nivolumab dosing for patients was 3 mg/kg, administered intravenously every 2 weeks. Study-wide points: Repertoires differed for reasons still undefined, possibly disease activity or prior therapy. With CD4+ cells, TCR diversity rose significantly by C4D1, but not with CD8+ cells.

Each of the patients experienced relapse following autologous stem cell transplantation, and their brentuximab vedotin exposure differed. Produced via immunoSEQ multiplex PCR; TCRdb's table is partial and in-frame only. The sample holds tens of thousands of clones, about four fifths seen once. Here the sequenced sample was peripheral blood mononuclear cells (PBMCs), taken before the second cycle of nivolumab. V usage is TRBV4-3 and J usage is TRBJ2-2; tentative D call: TRBD2 (5 bases). The clonotype originates from a human donor with classical Hodgkin lymphoma. The DNA for the CDR3 is TGCGCCAGCAGCCAAGATACCCCTGCCGGGGCCGGGGAGCTGTTTTTT. Translated: CASSQDTPAGAGELFF.